The rows below give T cell receptor beta chains drawn from one sample of a study of T cells in Graves' hyperthyroidism and ophthalmopathy. TCRdb reprocessed the multiplex PCR reads via MiXCR and lists one record per CDR3 protein. There are around 620,000 distinct CDR3 sequences in the sample; roughly 16% occur only once, and 3% to 4.5% lies in the top ten. Sequencing was carried out using blood. These receptors came from a woman in her 30s with Graves' hyperthyroidism. Each CDR3 is given with its conserved first and last residue. D genes are given only for firm matches. Rows give clone size only sometimes, using once, few, many, or a class for an expanded clone.

many TRBJ2-7 15 . TRBV7-9 CASSLTGGLRGEQYF TGTGCCAGCAGCTTAACCGGAGGCCTTCGAGGTGAGCAGTACTTC
many TRBJ1-6 12 TRBD1 TRBV19 CASGQGGSPLHF TGTGCCAGTGGACAGGGGGGTTCACCCCTCCACTTT
few TRBJ2-7 17 TRBD2 TRBV18 CASSPSLGTSDHYEQYF TGTGCCAGCTCACCAAGTCTCGGGACTAGCGATCACTACGAGCAGTACTTC
many TRBJ1-1 15 TRBD1 TRBV20-1 CSASDRGLGNTEAFF TGCAGTGCTAGTGACAGGGGGCTGGGGAACACTGAAGCTTTCTTT
. TRBJ2-7 15 TRBD2 TRBV5-1 CASSSDGGSSYEQYF TGCGCCAGCAGTTCTGACGGCGGGAGCTCCTACGAGCAGTACTTC
many TRBJ2-7 13 TRBD2 TRBV11-1 CASSFTREYEQYF TGTGCCAGCAGCTTTACGCGGGAGTACGAGCAGTACTTC
few TRBJ2-1 10 . TRBV30 CAWSAVEQFF TGTGCCTGGAGTGCGGTTGAGCAGTTCTTC
many TRBJ2-1 16 . TRBV20-1 CSASPFRVLAEAEQFF TGCAGTGCTAGTCCCTTCAGAGTTTTAGCTGAGGCCGAGCAGTTCTTC
many TRBJ1-2 16 . TRBV30 CAWSVPLTGINYGYTF TGTGCCTGGAGTGTACCCCTCACAGGGATCAACTATGGCTACACCTTC
few TRBJ2-1 11 . TRBV18 CASSPGAEQFF TGTGCCAGCTCACCAGGGGCCGAGCAGTTCTTC
few TRBJ1-2 14 . TRBV5-5 CASSLASGAGGYTF TGTGCCAGCAGCTTGGCCTCGGGGGCGGGTGGCTACACCTTC
few TRBJ2-2 15 . TRBV18 CASSPPLASAGELFF TGTGCCAGCTCACCACCGTTAGCTTCGGCCGGGGAGCTGTTTTTT
. TRBJ2-5 13 . TRBV4-1 CASSQGLWETQYF TGCGCCAGCAGCCAAGGTCTCTGGGAGACCCAGTACTTC
many TRBJ1-2 14 . TRBV12-5 CASGLTSTVGGYTF TGTGCTAGTGGTTTGACATCGACAGTGGGTGGCTACACCTTC
few TRBJ2-7 12 . TRBV5-4 CASSLGLDEQYF TGTGCCAGCAGCCTAGGGCTAGACGAGCAGTACTTC
few TRBJ1-5 14 . TRBV19 CASSMLGGNQPQHF TGTGCCAGTAGTATGCTAGGGGGCAATCAGCCCCAGCATTTT
many TRBJ2-7 14 . TRBV7-9 CASSLAGGPGEQYF TGTGCCAGCAGCTTAGCCGGAGGTCCGGGTGAGCAGTACTTC
few TRBJ1-5 15 TRBD1 TRBV28 CASSSLQGAGQPQHF TGTGCCAGCAGTTCCCTACAGGGGGCAGGTCAGCCCCAGCATTTT
. TRBJ2-4 17 TRBD2 TRBV7-2 CASSLASTSGKGYIQYF TGTGCCAGCAGCTTAGCCAGCACTAGCGGGAAGGGATACATTCAGTACTTC
many TRBJ1-4 15 TRBD1 TRBV28 CASSSQSTGGEKLFF TGTGCCAGCAGTTCCCAATCGACAGGGGGCGAGAAACTGTTTTTT
. TRBJ2-7 15 . TRBV20-1 CSAARGPQSSYEQYF TGCAGTGCAGCACGAGGCCCACAGAGCTCCTACGAGCAGTACTTC
. TRBJ2-4 15 . TRBV5-1 CASRPGTAAKNIQYF TGCGCCAGCCGCCCCGGGACGGCAGCCAAAAACATTCAGTACTTC
. TRBJ2-3 16 TRBD1 TRBV3-1 CASSAGTGLNRDTQYF TGTGCCAGCAGCGCCGGGACAGGGTTGAATAGGGATACGCAGTATTTT
few TRBJ1-2 11 . TRBV29-1 CSVEGLDGYTF TGCAGCGTAGAAGGGCTAGATGGCTACACCTTC
. TRBJ1-2 15 . TRBV6-1 CASRPGRAVDYGYTF TGTGCCAGCAGACCGGGTCGGGCAGTCGACTATGGCTACACCTTC